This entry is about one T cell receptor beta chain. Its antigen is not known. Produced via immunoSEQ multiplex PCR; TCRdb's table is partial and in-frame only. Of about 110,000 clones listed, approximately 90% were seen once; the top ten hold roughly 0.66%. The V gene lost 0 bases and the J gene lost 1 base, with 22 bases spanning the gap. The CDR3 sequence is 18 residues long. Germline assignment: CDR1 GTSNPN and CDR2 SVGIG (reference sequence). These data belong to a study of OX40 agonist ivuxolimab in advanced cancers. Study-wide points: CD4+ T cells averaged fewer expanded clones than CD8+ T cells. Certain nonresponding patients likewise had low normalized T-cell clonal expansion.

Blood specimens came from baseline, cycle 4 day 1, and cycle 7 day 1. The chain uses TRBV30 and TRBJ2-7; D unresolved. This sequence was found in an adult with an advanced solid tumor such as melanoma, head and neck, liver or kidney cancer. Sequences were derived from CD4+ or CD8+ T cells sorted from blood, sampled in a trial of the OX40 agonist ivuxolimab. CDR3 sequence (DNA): TGTGCCTGGAGTGTATTACACAGAACCTTCTCCTCTTCCTACGAGCAGTACTTC. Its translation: CAWSVLHRTFSSSYEQYF.